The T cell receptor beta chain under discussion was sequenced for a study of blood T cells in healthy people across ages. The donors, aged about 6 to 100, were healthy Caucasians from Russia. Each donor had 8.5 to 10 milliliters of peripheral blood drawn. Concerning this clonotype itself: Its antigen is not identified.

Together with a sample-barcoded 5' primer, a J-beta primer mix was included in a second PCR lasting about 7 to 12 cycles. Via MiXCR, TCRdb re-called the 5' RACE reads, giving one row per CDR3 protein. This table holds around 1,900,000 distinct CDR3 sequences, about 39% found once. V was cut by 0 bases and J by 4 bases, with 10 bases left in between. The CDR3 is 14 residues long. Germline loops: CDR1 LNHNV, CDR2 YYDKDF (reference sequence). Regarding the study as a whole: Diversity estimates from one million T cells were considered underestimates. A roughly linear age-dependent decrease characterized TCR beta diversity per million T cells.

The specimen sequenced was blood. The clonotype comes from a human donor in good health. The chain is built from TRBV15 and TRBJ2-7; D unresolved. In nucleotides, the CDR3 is TGTGCCACCAGCAGAGATCTGGGGAAGTACGAGCAGTACTTC. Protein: CATSRDLGKYEQYF.